This T cell receptor (beta chain) was obtained from a study of CD8 T cells in Susac syndrome (dated by TCRdb to between 2018 and 2021). Study-wide context: Among the Susac syndrome patients who were sequenced, clinically active disease was present in six and clinical remission was observed in about eight. Repertoire sequencing was used to test whether CD8+ T cell activation and differentiation in Susac syndrome was antigen driven. At blood withdrawal, Susac syndrome patients were either therapy-naive, taking corticosteroids (in some cases with IVIg as well), or taking IVIg alone. Overall results and qualifications from the work: In patients with Susac syndrome, the CD4+ T cell repertoire showed no detectable clonal expansion. The number of individuals in the TCR sequencing and HLA analysis was acknowledged as relatively small.

Concerning this clonotype itself: What antigen it recognizes has not been identified. No base quality values were provided; no much bigger clone lies one nucleotide off.

High-throughput TCR beta sequencing profiled peripheral blood CD8+ and CD4+ T cells from healthy donors, Susac syndrome patients and multiple sclerosis patients. The Susac syndrome patients fulfilled recently defined diagnostic criteria for either definite or probable disease. Bulk CD8+ and CD4+ T cells were purified by magnetic negative isolation, while CD8+ TEMRA cells were enriched using FACS. Blood was collected in EDTA tubes and processed within 24 hours, with PBMCs isolated through density gradient centrifugation. PBMCs intended for TCR sequencing were cryopreserved in liquid nitrogen and were subsequently thawed in a 37 degrees C water bath. Purity of sorted or isolated CD4+, CD8+ and CD8+ TEMRA cells was at least 90%. From the cysteine through the phenylalanine, the CDR3 covers 13 amino acids. The DNA shown is the 39-base CDR3, in frame from base 1. The germline V gene specifies LGHNA as CDR1 and YSLEER as CDR2. The junction shows trimming of 1 base on V and 9 bases on J, and the gene matches do not reach 2 bases of it.

RNA was extracted using the RNeasy kit, and roughly 0.45 to 1 ug of the RNA was reverse transcribed with random hexamers. The immunoSEQ multiplex PCR assay, which covers 54 Vbeta and 13 Jbeta segments, was used to amplify TCR beta CDR3 regions. Bias from PCR amplification was corrected by using a synthetic template baseline for primer optimization and for computational correction. As for how the authors treated the data: Reads were annotated to V, D and J genes per IMGT and analyzed with immunoSEQ Analyzer, keeping only productive sequences. Clonality was calculated as one minus the Shannon entropy normalized by log2 of the number of productive unique sequences. Public and private clones were assessed among the 100 most prevalent clones of each patient and control. Clones were defined as Susac-specific when absent from the healthy and MS cohorts, from about 1,100 published viral clones and from other ImmuneACCESS disease sequences. Using fastp at Q25 and MiXCR, TCRdb reprocessed the public reads and kept productive beta chains. CDR3 protein duplicates are merged, each entry listing the most common genes and DNA. In this record, the V and J calls reflect TCRdb's handling and not the investigators' own analysis. The sample yields around 180,000 distinct CDR3 sequences; 85% to 95% were counted once. 0.1% to 0.13% of the sample is taken by the ten largest.

The sequence was obtained from a human donor with Susac syndrome. The specimen was CD4+ T cells from PBMCs. This chain joins TRBV4-3 to TRBJ2-1; 8 of the junction bases match TRBD2. The CDR3 in this case is CASSQAGGSEQFF. In nucleotides, the sequence is TGCGCCAGCAGCCAAGCGGGGGGGAGTGAGCAGTTCTTC.